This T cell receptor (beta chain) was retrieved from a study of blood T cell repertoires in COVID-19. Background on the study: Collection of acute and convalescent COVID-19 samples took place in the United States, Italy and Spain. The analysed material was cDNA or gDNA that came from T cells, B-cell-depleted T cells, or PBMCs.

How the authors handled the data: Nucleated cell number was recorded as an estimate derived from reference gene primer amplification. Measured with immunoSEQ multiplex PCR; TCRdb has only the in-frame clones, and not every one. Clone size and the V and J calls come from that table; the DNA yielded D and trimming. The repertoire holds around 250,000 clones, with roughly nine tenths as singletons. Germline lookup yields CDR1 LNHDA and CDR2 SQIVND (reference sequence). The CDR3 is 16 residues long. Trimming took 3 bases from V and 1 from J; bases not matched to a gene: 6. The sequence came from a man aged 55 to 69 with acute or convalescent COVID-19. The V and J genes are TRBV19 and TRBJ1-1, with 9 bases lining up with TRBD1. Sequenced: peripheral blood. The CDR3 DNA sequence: TGTGCCAGTAGTATCCGCGGGACAGGGAAGAACACTGAAGCTTTCTTT. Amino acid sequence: CASSIRGTGKNTEAFF.